The 24 T cell receptor beta chains presented below share a single source sample, sequenced in a study of blood T cell repertoires in COVID-19. Clones were sequenced by immunoSEQ multiplex PCR, and TCRdb holds only the in-frame ones, with some missing. Of some 30,000 clones in the sample, roughly 90% were seen once. Sequenced material: peripheral blood. These receptors were taken from an older man with active or convalescent COVID-19.

The chain uses TRBV3-1 (or the pseudogene TRBV3-2) and TRBJ1-3, with 8 bases that match TRBD1. Unmatched junction bases numbered 12, after V lost 4 bases and J lost 4 bases. The CDR3 length is 17 residues. CDR1 is LGHDT and CDR2 is YNNKEL in the germline V gene (reference sequence). CDR3 amino acids: CASSPGQGLSFGNTIYF. In DNA, the CDR3 is TGTGCCAGCAGCCCCGGACAGGGACTAAGCTTCGGAAACACCATATATTTT.

V usage is TRBV9 and J usage is TRBJ1-2; the D gene is possibly TRBD1 (5 bases). The V and J ends lost 1 base and 8 bases respectively, with 21 bases between them. The CDR3 totals 16 residues. Germline V gene sequence: CDR1 SGDLS, CDR2 YYNGEE. CDR3 sequence reads: CASSVNPGGDLGGYTF. The DNA for the CDR3 is TGTGCCAGCAGCGTAAACCCGGGAGGGGATTTGGGCGGCTACACCTTC.

The chain employs TRBV30 and TRBJ1-5; D uncertain. Trimming removed 4 bases at V and 3 bases at J, with 13 bases between. The CDR3 runs 14 residues. CDR1 and CDR2 (germline): GTSNPN, SVGIG (reference sequence). The CDR3 here is CAWTLVGTNQPQHF. CDR3 bases: TGTGCCTGGACTCTGGTGGGCACCAATCAGCCCCAGCATTTT.

The J gene is TRBJ2-5, the V gene TRBV9; 9 nucleotides agree with TRBD2. There are 16 residues in the CDR3. J lost 5 bases, V lost 0 bases, and 8 bases had no gene match. The germline V gene has CDR1 SGDLS and CDR2 YYNGEE. CDR3 residues: CASSVGLAGGHETQYF. The CDR3 nucleotides are TGTGCCAGCAGCGTAGGGCTCGCGGGGGGGCATGAGACCCAGTACTTC.

This clone appeared a single time. The genes are TRBV3-1 (or the pseudogene TRBV3-2) and TRBJ2-5; the D gene is possibly TRBD1 (6 bases). V was clipped by 4 bases and J by 2 bases, with 14 bases between them. CDR1 and CDR2 (germline): LGHDT, YNNKEL (reference sequence). The CDR3 length is 15 residues. CDR3 nucleotides: TGTGCCAGCAGCCGCGCGACAGGAACTCAAGAGACCCAGTACTTC. The encoded protein is CASSRATGTQETQYF.

The chain joins TRBV19 to TRBJ2-2; possibly TRBD1 for D (5 bases). The germline CDR1 and CDR2 sequences are LNHDA and SQIVND (reference sequence). Trimming removed 7 bases at V and 7 bases at J, with 16 bases between. The CDR3 is 14 residues long. CDR3 in DNA: TGTGCCAGTAAATTAGGGGCGTATCTCGGGGAGCTGTTTTTT. This encodes CASKLGAYLGELFF.

V is TRBV18 and J is TRBJ1-1; D is unresolved. With 2 bases removed from V and 1 base from J, the gap between germline ends came to 5 bases. CDR3 length equals 13 residues. Per germline, CDR1 KGHSH and CDR2 LQKENI. CDR3 in DNA: TGTGCCAGCTCACCAATATCGAACACTGAAGCTTTCTTT. It encodes CASSPISNTEAFF.

This chain connects TRBV24-1 to TRBJ2-7, with a possible D match to TRBD1 (6 bases). This CDR3 is built from 13 residues. The V and J ends lost 6 bases and 5 bases respectively, with 13 bases between them. Looked up from germline, CDR1 is KGHDR and CDR2 is SFDVKD. CDR3 DNA sequence: TGTGCCACCAGTCCTACAGGGCTGAACGAGCAGTACTTC. As protein: CATSPTGLNEQYF.

This chain joins TRBV6-6 and TRBJ2-7; the match to TRBD1 covers 7 bases. The CDR3 covers 16 residues. V gave up 5 bases and J gave up 3 bases; unmatched junction bases: 13. Germline CDR1 reads MNHNY; CDR2 reads SVGAGI (reference sequence). The CDR3 spells CASSRKDRWEIYEQYV. For the CDR3, the DNA is TGTGCCAGCAGTCGGAAGGACAGGTGGGAAATCTACGAGCAGTACGTC.

The chain combines TRBV7-3 with TRBJ1-1; D gene unclear. CDR1 is SGHTA, CDR2 FQGTGA, per germline. The CDR3 is 14 residues long. V lost 2 bases, J lost 4 bases, and 11 bases lay in between. Written as DNA, the CDR3 is TGTGCCAGCAGCTTAGGATTAGGGAGCACTGAAGCTTTCTTT. Protein product: CASSLGLGSTEAFF.

The CDR3 bases are TGCAGCGTGGACAGGGCCCACTATGGCTACACCTTC. Protein sequence: CSVDRAHYGYTF. The chain links TRBV29-1 to TRBJ1-2; 8 bases are a match to TRBD1. Trimming took 6 bases from V and 3 from J; bases not matched to a gene: 3. CDR3 length equals 12 residues. Looked up from germline, CDR1 is SQVTM and CDR2 is ANQGSEA.

The V gene is TRBV30, the J gene TRBJ2-5; 10 bases align to TRBD1. The ends lost 5 bases at V and 4 bases at J; junction bases unmatched: 4. Germline lookup yields CDR1 GTSNPN and CDR2 SVGIG (reference sequence). This CDR3 has 13 residues. In DNA form, the CDR3 reads TGTGCCTGGGGACAGGGGGTTGTAGAGACCCAGTACTTC. This encodes CAWGQGVVETQYF. Drawing the rest from reference TRBV30 and TRBJ2-5, the complete variable domain is SQTIHQWPATLVQPVGSPLSLECTVEGTSNPNLYWYRQAAGRGLQLLFYSVGIGQISSEVPQNLSASRPQDRQFILSSKKLLLSDSGFYLCAWGQGVVETQYFGPGTRLLVL.

This clone has more than one count but fewer than ten. The chain couples TRBV5-1 to TRBJ1-1; D is unresolved. The CDR3 extends over 14 amino acids. Germline lookup yields CDR1 SGHRS and CDR2 YFSETQ. V was pared by 2 bases and J by 1 base, with 9 bases between. DNA of the CDR3: TGCGCCAGCAGCTTAAACGCGGGGAACACTGAAGCTTTCTTT. The encoded protein is CASSLNAGNTEAFF.

The chain joins TRBV10-1 to TRBJ2-5, with 12 bases fitting TRBD2. V trimming: 7 bases; J trimming: 9 bases; junction bases outside the gene matches: 6. CDR3 size: 13 residues. Germline V gives CDR1 WNHNN, CDR2 SYGVQD (reference sequence). The CDR3 nucleotides read TGCGCCAGCACCTCTAGCGGGAGGGGGTCCCAGTACTTC. Translating it yields CASTSSGRGSQYF.

This chain uses TRBV10-1 with TRBJ2-7; 7 bases are a match to TRBD2. The CDR3 extends over 19 amino acids. CDR1 is WNHNN, CDR2 SYGVQD, per germline (reference sequence). J gave up 2 bases and V 5 bases, and 21 bases lay outside the gene matches. In nucleotides, the CDR3 is TGCGCCAGCAGTAAGCTAGCGGAGGACATATTATCCGGAGCCTACGAGCAGTACGTC. Protein product: CASSKLAEDILSGAYEQYV.

The V gene is TRBV5-4, the J gene TRBJ1-6; D call uncertain. V dropped 2 bases and J dropped 9 bases, with 6 bases sitting between them. The CDR3 spans 12 residues. CDR1 is SGHNT and CDR2 is YYREEE in the germline V gene (reference sequence). CDR3 sequence reads: CASSLRGSPLHF. CDR3 DNA: TGTGCCAGCAGCTTACGGGGTTCACCCCTCCACTTT.

For the CDR3, the DNA is TGTGCCAGTAGTATTGGAGGGGGCGATACGCAGTATTTT. It yields the protein CASSIGGGDTQYF. This chain uses TRBV19 with TRBJ2-3, with D maybe TRBD1 (7 bases). V lost 3 bases and J 6 bases, leaving 10 bases between the germline ends. Germline V lookup: CDR1 LNHDA, CDR2 SQIVND (reference sequence). The CDR3 length is 13 residues.

V and J are TRBV28 and TRBJ2-7, with D uncertain. V gave up 1 base and J gave up 2 bases, with 9 bases separating them. This CDR3 comprises 14 residues. Germline CDR1 MDHEN, CDR2 SYDVKM. This CDR3 reads CASSLSQTTYEQYF. The CDR3 coding sequence is TGTGCCAGCAGTTTATCGCAGACAACCTACGAGCAGTACTTC.

This chain connects TRBV11-1 to TRBJ2-2; D might be TRBD2 (6 bases). The germline CDR1 and CDR2 sequences are SGHAT and FQDESV (reference sequence). V was clipped by 2 bases and J by 6 bases, with 10 bases between them. The CDR3 has 14 amino acids. The CDR3 spells CASSLITGAGELFF. The CDR3 DNA reads TGTGCCAGCAGCTTAATCACGGGGGCCGGGGAGCTGTTTTTT.

This clone was picked up one time. CDR3 in DNA: TGTGCCAGCAGCTCAACAGGGGGCGCATGGTATGGCTACACCTTC. It encodes CASSSTGGAWYGYTF. The V call is TRBV7-2, the J call TRBJ1-2; TRBD1 matches 9 bases. Germline CDR1 and CDR2: SGHTA and FQGNSA. The CDR3 runs to 15 residues. After removal of 4 bases from V and 5 bases from J, the junction contained 8 bases not matched to a gene.

The V gene is TRBV7-6, the J gene TRBJ2-2, with TRBD2 matching 9 bases. This CDR3 spans 16 amino acids. The V gene's germline CDR1 is SGHVS and CDR2 FNYEAQ. Trimming at V came to 1 base and at J to 1 base, leaving 1 base not matched to a gene. CDR3 sequence: CASSLGLAVNTGELFF. CDR3 bases: TGTGCCAGCAGCTTAGGACTAGCGGTGAACACCGGGGAGCTGTTTTTT.

The J gene is TRBJ2-4, the V gene TRBV29-1; 8 positions match TRBD1. This CDR3 spans 13 amino acids. Germline lookup yields CDR1 SQVTM and CDR2 ANQGSEA. V lost 7 bases, J lost 6 bases, and 8 bases stayed unmatched. The CDR3 loop is CSAVGQGGNIQYF. The CDR3 coding sequence is TGCAGCGCAGTTGGACAGGGTGGAAACATTCAGTACTTC.

The CDR3 loop is CASSRGRNPNYGYTF. The CDR3 DNA is TGTGCCAGCAGTCGAGGTCGGAATCCTAACTATGGCTACACCTTC. The chain joins TRBV7-9 to TRBJ1-2; D gene uncertain. This CDR3 is 15 amino acids long. Germline-derived CDR1 and CDR2 are SEHNR and FQNEAQ (reference sequence). V lost 6 bases, J lost 0 bases, and 14 bases lay in between. The whole variable domain, remainder taken from reference TRBV7-9 and TRBJ1-2, is DTGVSQNPRHKITKRGQNVTFRCDPISEHNRLYWYRQTLGQGPEFLTYFQNEAQLEKSRLLSDRFSAERPKGSFSTLEIQRTEQGDSAMYLCASSRGRNPNYGYTFGSGTRLTVV.

The gene calls are TRBV5-1 and TRBJ2-1; no definite D call. The CDR3 runs 15 residues. V gave up 4 bases and J gave up 0 bases, with 11 bases separating them. Germline assignment: CDR1 SGHRS and CDR2 YFSETQ. The CDR3 loop is CASSPDTSSYNEQFF. CDR3 in DNA: TGCGCCAGCAGCCCCGATACCAGCTCCTACAATGAGCAGTTCTTC.